The 9 T cell receptor beta chains reported below all come from one sample, sequenced in a study of T cells in Graves' hyperthyroidism and ophthalmopathy. What was amplified from RNA transcripts were TCR beta CDR3 regions. The HTBI primer set drove a first-round RT-PCR of the TCR CDR3. TCRdb reprocessed the multiplex PCR reads via MiXCR and lists one record per CDR3 protein. The sample has roughly 380,000 distinct CDR3 sequences; 15% to 20% are singletons. Specimen: blood. These TCRs come from a woman aged 40 to 55 with Graves' ophthalmopathy.

This clonotype was recorded a few times. Its ends do not fully match the called genes, so a read error is possible. J is TRBJ1-2 and V is TRBV6-1; the D gene is possibly TRBD1 (5 bases). Germline-derived CDR1 and CDR2 are MNHNS and SASEGT. This CDR3 is built from 14 residues. This CDR3 reads CASSEVRAFYGYIF. CDR3 nucleotides: TGTGCCAGCAGTGAAGTCAGGGCGTTCTATGGCTACATCTTC.

Notes on this clonotype: One junction end does not reproduce the germline sequence, and a read error may be involved. This rearrangement joins TRBV6-2 or TRBV6-3 to TRBJ1-1; no reliable D call. CDR3 length equals 14 residues. Germline CDR1 MNHEY, CDR2 SVGEGT. CDR3: CASSYFRGRIKASF. CDR3 DNA: TGTGCCAGCAGTTACTTCCGGGGAAGGATTAAAGCTTCCTTT.

This clonotype was counted many times. The V and J genes are TRBV19 and TRBJ1-5; D possibly corresponds to TRBD1 (5 bases). V lost 6 bases to trimming and J lost 4 bases, with 16 bases between them. CDR1 LNHDA and CDR2 SQIVND come from the germline V gene (reference sequence). CDR3 length equals 15 residues. The CDR3 is CASRARRGPNQPQHF. CDR3 coding DNA: TGTGCCAGTAGGGCCAGGCGGGGCCCGAATCAGCCCCAGCATTTT.

This clonotype has only a few counts. The gene calls are TRBV11-2 and TRBJ2-7, with TRBD1 matching over 7 bases. CDR3 size: 15 residues. Germline V gene lookup returns CDR1 SGHAT and CDR2 FQNNGV. V was pared by 5 bases and J by 3 bases, with 10 bases of the junction left unmatched. The CDR3 DNA is TGTGCCAGCAGCCTGAACAGGGGATCCCACTACGAGCAGTACTTC. This gives the protein CASSLNRGSHYEQYF.

This clonotype occurred many times. The gene calls are TRBV12-3 or TRBV12-4 and TRBJ2-2; D possibly matches TRBD1 or TRBD2 (7 bases each). V was trimmed by 10 bases and J by 7 bases, leaving 19 bases between them. This CDR3 comprises 14 residues. CDR3 coding DNA: TGTGCCAACGCAAGACAGGGAGGGGGCGGGGAGCTGTTTTTT. Protein product: CANARQGGGGELFF.

In its sample, this clonotype was seen many times. The genes are TRBV4-3 and TRBJ1-5, with TRBD1 as a possible D gene (5 bases). With 0 bases removed from V and 8 bases from J, the gap between germline ends came to 17 bases. The CDR3 runs 16 residues. The V gene's germline CDR1 is LGHNA and CDR2 YSLEER. CDR3 in DNA: TGCGCCAGCAGCCAAGATCTCGTATTAGGGGCAGAGCCCCAGCATTTT. Translation gives CASSQDLVLGAEPQHF.

With regard to this clonotype: A much larger clone lies one base from this, so it may be a read error. The CDR3 does not end in the conserved phenylalanine or tryptophan, so this is likely a read error. The rearrangement uses TRBV3-1 and TRBJ1-1; D is undetermined. The CDR3 totals 13 residues. Germline V gene sequence: CDR1 LGHDT, CDR2 YNNKEL (reference sequence). Trimming pared 0 bases from V and 10 bases from J, leaving 12 bases between. In DNA, the CDR3 is TGTGCCAGCAGCCAAGAGTTCGCAGGCGGAGCTTTCCTT. This sequence encodes CASSQEFAGGAFL.

Concerning this clonotype: At one of its ends the junction is not consistent with the germline gene, which may arise from a read error. The gene calls are TRBV18 and TRBJ1-4; no definite D call. The CDR3 covers 16 residues. CDR1 KGHSH and CDR2 LQKENI come from the germline V gene. The CDR3 here is CASSPQAHATNEKLLF. The CDR3 coding sequence is TGTGCCAGCTCACCACAGGCCCATGCAACTAATGAAAAACTGCTTTTT.

Many counts were recorded for this clonotype. The J gene is TRBJ2-5, the V gene TRBV12-3 or TRBV12-4, with 15 bases lining up with TRBD2. The CDR3 loop spans 16 amino acids. Trimming took 7 bases from V and 5 from J; bases not matched to a gene: 8. The CDR3 loop reads CASTPGLAGGHETQYF. The CDR3 coding sequence is TGTGCCAGCACCCCAGGACTAGCGGGAGGGCACGAGACCCAGTACTTC.